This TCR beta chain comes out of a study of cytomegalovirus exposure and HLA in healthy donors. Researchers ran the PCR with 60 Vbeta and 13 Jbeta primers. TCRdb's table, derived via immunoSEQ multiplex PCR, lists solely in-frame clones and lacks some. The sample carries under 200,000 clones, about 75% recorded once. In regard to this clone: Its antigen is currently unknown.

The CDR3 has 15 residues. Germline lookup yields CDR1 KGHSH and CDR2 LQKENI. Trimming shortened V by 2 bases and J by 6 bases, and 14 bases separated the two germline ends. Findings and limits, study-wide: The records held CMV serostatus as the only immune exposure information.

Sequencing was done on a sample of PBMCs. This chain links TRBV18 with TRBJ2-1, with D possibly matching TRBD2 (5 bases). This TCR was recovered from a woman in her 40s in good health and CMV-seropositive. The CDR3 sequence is CASSPTRTFSNEQFF. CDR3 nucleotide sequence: TGTGCCAGCTCACCAACGCGGACTTTTAGCAATGAGCAGTTCTTC.